This T cell receptor (beta chain) originates from a study of blood T cell repertoires in COVID-19. Whole-study context: Samples representing acute and convalescent COVID-19 were sourced from the United States, Italy and Spain. T cells, B-cell-depleted T cells, or PBMCs provided the cDNA or gDNA that served as material.

Trimming removed 6 bases at V and 6 bases at J, with 8 bases between. Germline CDR1 and CDR2: MNHEY and SVGAGI. This CDR3 is 12 amino acids long. Source study methods: Reference gene primers were amplified, and this amplification served to estimate nucleated cell counts. Only in-frame clones appear in the TCRdb table, and some are missing; sequencing was by immunoSEQ multiplex PCR. V, J and clone size were drawn from that table, and D and trimming were deduced from the DNA. The sample consists of 150,000 to 200,000 clones, more than 75% of them appearing once. Sequenced sample: peripheral blood. This TCR came from a man aged 18 to 30 with active or convalescent COVID-19. The chain combines TRBV6-5 with TRBJ1-4, with D possibly being TRBD1 (5 bases). The CDR3 DNA is TGTGCCAGCAGCTCCAGGGATGAAAAACTGTTTTTT. This codes for CASSSRDEKLFF.